There are a few counts of the clone carrying this T cell receptor beta chain. Its antigen is not identified. This sample was included in a study of CD8 T cells in ankylosing spondylitis. Construction of TCR beta libraries was performed using quantitative 5'-RACE with molecular barcodes. TCRdb ran MiXCR on the 5' RACE reads and lists one entry per CDR3 protein. The table includes some 840,000 distinct CDR3 sequences, about an eighth detected once. The V and J ends lost 0 bases and 5 bases, in that order; junction bases with no gene match: 8. From germline, CDR1 is SGDLS and CDR2 YYNGEE. This CDR3 has 16 residues. Findings and limits, study-wide: Some motif variants were previously reported in reactive arthritis synovial fluid and blood. A TCR beta motif of about eight highly homologous variants appeared characteristic of ankylosing spondylitis blood. Clones linked to disease were reported to show significant enrichment in matched ankylosing spondylitis synovial fluid. Clones that were linked to disease were CD8+ and were relatively rare in peripheral blood.

The chain links TRBV9 to TRBJ2-3; 8 bases align to TRBD2. The clonotype was recovered from a male donor with ankylosing spondylitis. Sequenced sample: blood, either unsorted or a sorted T cell fraction (not recorded which). Here the CDR3 reads CASSVGPAGVQDTQYF. The DNA for the CDR3 is TGTGCCAGCAGCGTAGGTCCAGCGGGAGTCCAAGATACGCAGTATTTT.